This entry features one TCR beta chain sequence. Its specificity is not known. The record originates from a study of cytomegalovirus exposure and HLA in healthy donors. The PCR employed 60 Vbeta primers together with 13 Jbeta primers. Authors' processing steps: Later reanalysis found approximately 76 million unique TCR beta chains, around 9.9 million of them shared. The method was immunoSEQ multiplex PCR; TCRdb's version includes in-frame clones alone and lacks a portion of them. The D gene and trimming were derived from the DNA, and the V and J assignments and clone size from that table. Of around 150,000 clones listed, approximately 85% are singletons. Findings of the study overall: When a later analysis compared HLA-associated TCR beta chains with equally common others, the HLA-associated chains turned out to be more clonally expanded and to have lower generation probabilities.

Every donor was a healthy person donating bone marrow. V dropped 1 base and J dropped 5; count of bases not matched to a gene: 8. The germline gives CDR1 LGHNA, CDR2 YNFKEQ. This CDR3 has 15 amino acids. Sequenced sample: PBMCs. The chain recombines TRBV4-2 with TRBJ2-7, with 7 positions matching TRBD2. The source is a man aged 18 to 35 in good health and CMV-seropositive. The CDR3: CASSQGPGLFNEQYF. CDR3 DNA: TGTGCCAGCAGCCAAGGCCCGGGACTATTCAACGAGCAGTACTTC.